These 26 T cell receptor beta chains were sequenced from one sample in a study of graft-versus-host responses after intestinal transplantation. Sequencing was performed with immunoSEQ multiplex PCR; in TCRdb, only in-frame clones are kept and a portion is missing. The sample records about 46,000 clones, 90% to 95% being singletons. The material was PBMCs, obtained 786 days after a first intestinal transplant, on the day of a second. These TCRs come from a human patient who received an intestinal transplant, so some T cells may come from the graft donor.

In DNA, the CDR3 is TGTGCCAGCAGAGGACAGGGGAGAATTGCTGAAGCTTTCTTT. Translating gives CASRGQGRIAEAFF. The genes are TRBV2 and TRBJ1-1, with 9 positions matching TRBD1. V gave up 6 bases and J gave up 6 bases; unmatched junction bases: 8. This CDR3 has 14 residues. Germline-derived CDR1 and CDR2 are SNHLY and FYNNEI.

The chain recombines TRBV5-4 with TRBJ1-2; D not resolved. The CDR3 length is 14 residues. CDR1 is SGHNT, CDR2 YYREEE, per germline (reference sequence). V gave up 0 bases and J gave up 6 bases, with 12 bases separating them. CDR3 sequence: CASSLGDNPHGYTF. In DNA form, the CDR3 reads TGTGCCAGCAGCTTGGGAGACAATCCTCATGGCTACACCTTC.

The rearrangement links TRBV11-1 to TRBJ2-1; perhaps TRBD2 as D (5 bases). The CDR3 is made up of 18 amino acids. V lost 2 bases and J 1 base, leaving 18 bases between the germline ends. Looked up from germline, CDR1 is SGHAT and CDR2 is FQDESV (reference sequence). CDR3 sequence reads: CASSLSVRTFLSYNEQFF. The CDR3 DNA follows: TGTGCCAGCAGCTTAAGCGTAAGGACTTTCTTGTCCTACAATGAGCAGTTCTTC.

The genes are TRBV11-2 and TRBJ2-1; 7 nucleotides line up with TRBD1. V lost 3 bases to trimming and J lost 6 bases; unmatched junction nucleotides: 8. The CDR3 sequence is 15 residues long. CDR1 and CDR2 from the germline V gene are SGHAT and FQNNGV. This CDR3 reads CASSFHRGTGNEQFF. The CDR3 nucleotides are TGTGCCAGCAGCTTCCACAGGGGAACGGGCAATGAGCAGTTCTTC.

The chain uses TRBV27 and TRBJ2-3; TRBD1 aligns across 9 bases. The CDR3 is 13 amino acids. V dropped 7 bases and J dropped 3; count of bases not matched to a gene: 2. Germline CDR1 reads MNHEY; CDR2 reads SMNVEV (reference sequence). CDR3 DNA: TGTGCCAGCAAGGGGACAGGGACAGATACGCAGTATTTT. Translation gives CASKGTGTDTQYF.

This clone was recorded only once. The chain employs TRBV7-6 and TRBJ2-7, with a tentative D call TRBD2 (6 bases). With 4 bases removed from V and 6 bases from J, the gap between germline ends came to 13 bases. Germline V gene lookup returns CDR1 SGHVS and CDR2 FNYEAQ. The CDR3 length is 13 residues. The CDR3 DNA reads as TGTGCCAGCAGCTGGGGACCTAGCGCCGAGCAGTACTTC. Protein: CASSWGPSAEQYF.

The chain joins TRBV5-6 to TRBJ2-7; D is tentatively TRBD1 or TRBD2 (5 bases each). The germline V gene has CDR1 SGHDT and CDR2 YYEEEE. This CDR3 comprises 14 residues. V lost 2 bases, J lost 4 bases, and 13 bases lay in between. This chain's CDR3 is CASSFLRGGYEQYF. CDR3 sequence (DNA): TGTGCCAGCAGCTTTTTAAGGGGCGGGTACGAGCAGTACTTC.

The genes are TRBV6-6 and TRBJ2-5; D is ambiguous. CDR1 and CDR2 (germline): MNHNY, SVGAGI (reference sequence). The length of the CDR3 is 11 residues. The ends were cut back, 5 bases at V and 5 bases at J, with 6 bases in the middle. In nucleotides, the CDR3 is TGTGCCAGCAGTGAGTGGGAGACCCAGTACTTC. Its translation is CASSEWETQYF.

V usage is TRBV15 and J usage is TRBJ2-7, with D uncertain. Looked up from germline, CDR1 is LNHNV and CDR2 is YYDKDF (reference sequence). V shed 0 bases and J shed 0 bases, with 9 bases lying between them. The CDR3 covers 15 residues. The CDR3 DNA reads as TGTGCCACCAGCAGAGATTACAGTTCCTCCTACGAGCAGTACTTC. As protein: CATSRDYSSSYEQYF.

This rearrangement joins TRBV4-1 to TRBJ2-5; D might be TRBD1 or TRBD2, each matching 6 bases. The CDR3 totals 17 residues. V lost 0 bases to trimming and J lost 5 bases, with 19 bases between them. The V gene's germline CDR1 is MGHRA and CDR2 YSYEKL. As DNA, the CDR3 is TGCGCCAGCAGCCAAGATGAGGGGTGGTTAGGGGGGGAGACCCAGTACTTC. Translating it yields CASSQDEGWLGGETQYF.

This clone has only one observation. The CDR3 sequence: CASSPSGITFYEQYF. For the CDR3, the DNA is TGTGCCAGCAGCCCTTCCGGGATTACCTTCTACGAGCAGTACTTC. The genes are TRBV7-9 and TRBJ2-7, with a tentative D call TRBD2 (5 bases). The CDR3 totals 15 residues. Germline V gene data show CDR1 as SEHNR and CDR2 as FQNEAQ (reference sequence). V was clipped by 5 bases and J by 3 bases, with 17 bases between them.

Only one count was recorded for this clone. This chain links TRBV7-3 with TRBJ1-3; tentative D call: TRBD1 (5 bases). The germline V gene encodes CDR1 SGHTA and CDR2 FQGTGA. Trimming removed 2 bases at V and 1 base at J, with 9 bases between. There are 15 residues in the CDR3. CDR3 nucleotide sequence: TGTGCCAGCAGCTTACTCGGGGGTTCTGGAAACACCATATATTTT. Protein sequence: CASSLLGGSGNTIYF.

The chain carries TRBV4-1 and TRBJ2-5; 9 bases are shared with TRBD1. Germline V gene lookup returns CDR1 MGHRA and CDR2 YSYEKL. After removal of 5 bases from V and 2 bases from J, the junction contained 3 bases not matched to a gene. The CDR3 runs 14 residues. The CDR3 sequence: CASSEDRGQETQYF. The CDR3 nucleotides read TGCGCCAGCAGCGAGGACAGGGGACAAGAGACCCAGTACTTC.

Note on this clone: The junction does not match germline at one end; this may be a read error. V gene TRBV27 combines with J gene TRBJ1-1, with a weak D call TRBD1 (6 bases). The CDR3 is 14 amino acids. Germline V lookup: CDR1 MNHEY, CDR2 SMNVEV (reference sequence). DNA of the CDR3: TGTGCCAGCAGTTTAAGGCGGACAGTGACTGGAGCTTTCTTT. It codes for CASSLRRTVTGAFF.

V gene TRBV7-3 combines with J gene TRBJ2-7, with no clear D. Germline V gene lookup returns CDR1 SGHTA and CDR2 FQGTGA. CDR3 length: 12 amino acids. V shed 1 base and J shed 4 bases, with 5 bases lying between them. CDR3: CASSLNRYEQYF. The CDR3 nucleotides are TGTGCCAGCAGCTTAAATCGGTACGAGCAGTACTTC.

The count of this clone is one. CDR3 in amino acids: CASSPGLVADTQYF. Here the CDR3 DNA reads TGTGCCAGCAGTCCGGGACTAGTGGCAGATACGCAGTATTTT. The chain is built from TRBV27 and TRBJ2-3, with 8 bases identical to TRBD2. The CDR3 has 14 amino acids. The V and J ends lost 5 bases and 4 bases, in that order; junction bases with no gene match: 5. The V gene's germline CDR1 is MNHEY and CDR2 SMNVEV (reference sequence).

The chain has TRBV9 and TRBJ1-1, with D possibly matching TRBD1 (5 bases). Germline V gives CDR1 SGDLS, CDR2 YYNGEE. The CDR3 length is 15 residues. Trimming removed 2 bases at V and 3 bases at J, with 14 bases between. The CDR3: CASSVSGDVDTEAFF. CDR3 bases: TGTGCCAGCAGCGTTTCGGGGGATGTCGACACTGAAGCTTTCTTT.

The chain is built from TRBV6-5 and TRBJ2-3; TRBD2 matches at 8 bases. The CDR3 spans 16 residues. Trimming cost V 0 bases and J 5 bases; bases outside gene matches: 7. Germline V gene data show CDR1 as MNHEY and CDR2 as SVGAGI. The CDR3 reads CASSYSHSGRGDTQYF. CDR3 nucleotides: TGTGCCAGCAGTTACTCCCACAGCGGGAGAGGAGATACGCAGTATTTT.

The rearrangement uses TRBV21-1 and TRBJ2-6; the table's D call, TRBD1, was not checked against the DNA. TRBV21-1 is noted as a pseudogene. This CDR3 comprises 21 residues. Here the CDR3 DNA reads TGTGCCAGCAGCAAAGAGGGGGGGACAGGGCCCGCACACTCTGGGGCCAACGTCCTGACTTTC. As protein: CASSKEGGTGPAHSGANVLTF.

This chain joins TRBV27 and TRBJ1-1; unclear D gene. CDR1 is MNHEY and CDR2 is SMNVEV in the germline V gene (reference sequence). CDR3 size: 14 residues. The V and J ends lost 2 bases and 4 bases respectively, with 11 bases between them. For the CDR3, the DNA is TGTGCCAGCAGTTTAAGTTGGGCGGGCACTGAAGCTTTCTTT. It is translated as CASSLSWAGTEAFF.

The V gene is TRBV5-6, the J gene TRBJ2-5; D is unresolved. The J call may be incorrect, as the DNA end agrees better with TRBJ2-7. This CDR3 comprises 13 residues. The germline V gene has CDR1 SGHDT and CDR2 YYEEEE. CDR3 residues: CASSAGNSYEQYF. As DNA, the CDR3 is TGTGCCAGCAGCGCAGGTAACTCCTACGAGCAGTACTTC.

This clone was detected only once. V gene TRBV19 combines with J gene TRBJ2-6; either TRBD1 or TRBD2 may supply D (5 bases each). Germline V gene data show CDR1 as LNHDA and CDR2 as SQIVND (reference sequence). The CDR3 is 14 residues long. The ends were cut back, 3 bases at V and 2 bases at J, with 5 bases in the middle. The CDR3 spells CASSMGAGANVLTF. The CDR3 DNA reads as TGTGCCAGTAGTATGGGGGCTGGGGCCAACGTCCTGACTTTC.

The chain links TRBV9 to TRBJ1-2; possibly TRBD1 for D (6 bases). Germline CDR1 and CDR2: SGDLS and YYNGEE. V was trimmed by 4 bases and J by 4 bases, leaving 17 bases between them. This CDR3 is built from 15 residues. CDR3 loop: CASSLTTGPIYGYTF. Here the CDR3 DNA reads TGTGCCAGCAGCCTGACGACAGGCCCGATCTATGGCTACACCTTC.

This clone was counted only a few times. The J gene is TRBJ1-5, the V gene TRBV27; the D is unclear. The CDR3 consists of 15 residues. CDR1 and CDR2 (germline): MNHEY, SMNVEV (reference sequence). With 6 bases removed from V and 7 bases from J, the gap between germline ends came to 19 bases. The CDR3 DNA follows: TGTGCCAGCAGGCCCCATCGAGGGAAGGGACAGCCCCAGCATTTT. It yields the protein CASRPHRGKGQPQHF.

The chain has TRBV7-6 and TRBJ2-1; D uncertain. CDR3 size: 15 residues. Trimming stripped 6 bases from V and 5 bases from J, with 17 bases between. Germline CDR1 SGHVS, CDR2 FNYEAQ. The CDR3 region has the DNA TGTGCCAGCAGTCCTACAGATCTCACCAACAATGAGCAGTTCTTC. Translation: CASSPTDLTNNEQFF.

This chain uses TRBV29-1 with TRBJ2-5; 7 bases match TRBD1. The germline CDR1 and CDR2 sequences are SQVTM and ANQGSEA. The CDR3 loop spans 13 amino acids. With V trimmed by 6 bases and J by 5 bases, 9 bases remained unmatched. CDR3 in DNA: TGCAGCGTGACGACAGGGAGAGGGGAGACCCAGTACTTC. Its protein product is CSVTTGRGETQYF.